The 24 T cell receptor beta chains below all came from one sample that was sequenced in a study of human T cells and chemical hapten exposure. The sample's time point: pre-sensitization, week 0. The treatment denotes: therapeutic diphenylcyclopropenone sensitization with weekly scalp DPC. It was unfractionated whole blood from which total RNA was extracted. From the RACE reads, TCRdb called clonotypes with MiXCR, one entry per CDR3 protein. The sample holds 40,000 or so distinct CDR3 sequences; 9.5% to 15% are singletons and the top ten take around 2%. The specimen was whole blood, collected in connection with sensitization to the hapten diphenylcyclopropenone (DPC). The receptors were sampled from a woman in her thirties or forties with alopecia areata. Some clones in this sample may be carry-over from other donors' samples.

This clonotype was seen at least ten times. The chain combines TRBV11-1 with TRBJ2-7; a weak D match, TRBD1 (5 bases). V was trimmed by 6 bases and J by 3 bases, leaving 18 bases between them. This CDR3 contains 15 residues. CDR1 and CDR2 from the germline V gene are SGHAT and FQDESV (reference sequence). The chain's CDR3 is CASSPGLGADYEQYF. CDR3 DNA sequence: TGTGCCAGCAGTCCAGGCCTTGGGGCGGACTACGAGCAGTACTTC. The whole variable domain, remainder taken from reference TRBV11-1 and TRBJ2-7, is EAEVAQSPRYKITEKSQAVAFWCDPISGHATLYWYRQILGQGPELLVQFQDESVVDDSQLPKDRFSAERLKGVDSTLKIQPAELGDSAMYLCASSPGLGADYEQYFGPGTRLTVT.

At least ten counts were recorded for this clonotype. V is TRBV28 and J is TRBJ1-2; tentative D call: TRBD1 (6 bases). V dropped 8 bases and J dropped 3 bases, with 10 bases sitting between them. Germline lookup yields CDR1 MDHEN and CDR2 SYDVKM. The CDR3 runs to 12 residues. The CDR3 sequence is CASGGGHYGYTF. The CDR3 DNA reads TGTGCCAGCGGGGGGGGGCACTATGGCTACACCTTC.

This clonotype was seen many times. The chain couples TRBV7-8 to TRBJ1-1; TRBD1 is a possible D gene (6 bases). The CDR3 is 15 residues long. Trimming pared 5 bases from V and 0 bases from J, leaving 13 bases between. The germline V gene encodes CDR1 SGHVS and CDR2 FQNEAQ. The chain's CDR3 is CASSQQGSMNTEAFF. The CDR3 coding sequence is TGTGCCAGCAGCCAACAGGGCTCTATGAACACTGAAGCTTTCTTT. The whole variable domain, filled in from reference TRBV7-8 and TRBJ1-1, reads GAGVSQSPRYKVAKRGQDVALRCDPISGHVSLFWYQQALGQGPEFLTYFQNEAQLDKSGLPSDRFFAERPEGSVSTLKIQRTQQEDSAVYLCASSQQGSMNTEAFFGQGTRLTVV.

V and J are TRBV11-2 and TRBJ1-2; D ambiguous. CDR3 length equals 14 residues. Trimming left V 1 base short and J 4 bases short, with 10 bases between. Germline assignment: CDR1 SGHAT and CDR2 FQNNGV. CDR3 sequence: CASSLGSTSYGYTF. The CDR3 nucleotides are TGTGCCAGCAGCTTAGGTTCCACATCCTATGGCTACACCTTC.

The V gene is TRBV4-2, the J gene TRBJ2-1, with 9 bases identical to TRBD2. Germline V gene lookup returns CDR1 LGHNA and CDR2 YNFKEQ. CDR3 length: 16 residues. V lost 4 bases and J lost 9; bases outside the gene matches: 13. The CDR3 bases are TGTGCCAGCAGCCGCGATCAGGGCGGGAGGGTCAGTGAGCAGTTCTTC. Encoded protein: CASSRDQGGRVSEQFF.

Many counts were recorded for this clonotype. In nucleotides, the CDR3 is TGCAGTGCTAGCGACGGGACAGGCCGCTACGAGCAGTACTTC. Translation: CSASDGTGRYEQYF. The chain employs TRBV20-1 and TRBJ2-7, with 8 bases fitting TRBD1. V gave up 3 bases and J gave up 3 bases; unmatched junction bases: 7. Germline CDR1 is DFQATT and CDR2 is SNEGSKA (reference sequence). The CDR3 runs 14 residues.

The CDR3 DNA is TGTGCCAGCAGCACGGGATTGAGCTCCTACAATGAGCAGTTCTTC. Encoded protein: CASSTGLSSYNEQFF. The chain combines TRBV7-9 with TRBJ2-1; a weak D match, TRBD2 (5 bases). Germline CDR1 SEHNR, CDR2 FQNEAQ (reference sequence). The CDR3 runs to 15 residues. The V gene lost 5 bases and the J gene lost 0 bases, with 11 bases spanning the gap.

This clonotype was seen a few times. This sequence joins TRBV24-1 and TRBJ2-1, with TRBD2 matching 10 bases. The trim removed 4 bases at V and 6 bases at J, leaving 2 bases unmatched. CDR3 length equals 14 residues. CDR1 is KGHDR, CDR2 SFDVKD, per germline. In nucleotides, the CDR3 is TGTGCCACCAGTGACCTAGCGGGAGTCAATGAGCAGTTCTTC. As protein: CATSDLAGVNEQFF.

The V and J genes are TRBV29-1 and TRBJ1-1; maybe TRBD1 (6 bases). CDR1 and CDR2 from the germline V gene are SQVTM and ANQGSEA. The CDR3 has 13 residues. Trimming took 3 bases from V and 2 from J, leaving 10 bases between them. The chain's CDR3 is CSVDGGLNTEAFF. CDR3 sequence (DNA): TGCAGCGTTGATGGGGGGCTTAACACTGAAGCTTTCTTT.

This clonotype has more than one count but fewer than ten. This chain links TRBV28 with TRBJ1-4, with D tentatively TRBD1 (6 bases). The CDR3 runs 14 residues. With 1 base removed from V and 8 bases from J, the gap between germline ends came to 11 bases. Germline V gives CDR1 MDHEN, CDR2 SYDVKM. The CDR3 DNA is TGTGCCAGCAGTTTATACAGGGAGGGCGAAAAACTGTTTTTT. It specifies CASSLYREGEKLFF.

The chain employs TRBV20-1 and TRBJ2-7, with unresolved D. V gave up 3 bases and J gave up 6 bases, with 12 bases separating them. CDR3 size: 12 residues. Germline V lookup: CDR1 DFQATT, CDR2 SNEGSKA (reference sequence). The CDR3 nucleotides are TGCAGTGCTAGCTCGCGTCTTGGCGAGCAGTACTTC. Protein: CSASSRLGEQYF.

The chain recombines TRBV28 with TRBJ2-5, with D perhaps TRBD2 (5 bases). The CDR3 runs 15 residues. Germline V gene lookup returns CDR1 MDHEN and CDR2 SYDVKM. The germline V and J ends were trimmed by 1 base and 3 bases, with 12 bases remaining between them. For the CDR3, the DNA is TGTGCCAGCAGTTTATCGGGGAGTCTTAAAGAGACCCAGTACTTC. Translated, it gives CASSLSGSLKETQYF.

There are many counts of this clonotype. The V gene is TRBV28, the J gene TRBJ2-7; maybe TRBD1 (5 bases). Trimming took off 7 bases at V and 5 bases at J, with 15 bases between the two ends. CDR1 and CDR2 (germline): MDHEN, SYDVKM. This CDR3 contains 13 residues. The CDR3 protein is CASTSTRADEQYF. The CDR3 bases are TGTGCCAGCACCTCGACCAGGGCCGACGAGCAGTACTTC.

This clonotype occurred many times. This sequence joins TRBV29-1 and TRBJ2-2; TRBD1 aligns across 8 bases. CDR3 length equals 16 residues. The trim removed 4 bases at V and 4 bases at J, leaving 11 bases unmatched. Germline V gene sequence: CDR1 SQVTM, CDR2 ANQGSEA. CDR3 sequence (DNA): TGCAGCGTTGGGCAATCAGGGACAGGCAGCACCGGGGAGCTGTTTTTT. This translates into CSVGQSGTGSTGELFF.

This clonotype showed up many times. V and J are TRBV7-9 and TRBJ2-3; the D gene could be TRBD1 or TRBD2 (5 bases each). V lost 7 bases and J lost 4, with 21 bases in between. This CDR3 comprises 16 residues. The germline CDR1 and CDR2 sequences are SEHNR and FQNEAQ (reference sequence). CDR3 sequence reads: CASTPTGTYAPDTQYF. CDR3 DNA: TGTGCCAGCACCCCGACCGGGACCTATGCACCAGATACGCAGTATTTT.

The sample holds many counts of this clonotype. This chain connects TRBV3-1 to TRBJ2-5; D is undetermined. The CDR3 sequence is 15 residues long. CDR1 LGHDT and CDR2 YNNKEL come from the germline V gene (reference sequence). Deletions cut 0 bases from V and 2 bases from J, with 10 bases between. Written as DNA, the CDR3 is TGTGCCAGCAGCCAAGATGTGGCACGACAAGAGACCCAGTACTTC. It yields the protein CASSQDVARQETQYF.

The chain couples TRBV7-9 to TRBJ2-5; 10 positions agree with TRBD2. V was pared by 4 bases and J by 5 bases, with 13 bases of the junction left unmatched. Germline V gene lookup returns CDR1 SEHNR and CDR2 FQNEAQ (reference sequence). This CDR3 region has 17 residues. The CDR3, as DNA: TGTGCCAGCAGCTCAAACCAAGCGGGAGGGCCGAGGGAGACCCAGTACTTC. Encoded protein: CASSSNQAGGPRETQYF.

The rearrangement joins TRBV9 to TRBJ1-1, with D perhaps matching TRBD1 (5 bases). The CDR3 extends over 13 amino acids. CDR1 SGDLS and CDR2 YYNGEE come from the germline V gene. Deletions cut 0 bases from V and 12 bases from J, with 15 bases between. The CDR3 DNA is TGTGCCAGCAGCGTAGCATGGGACGCAAAGCCTTTCTTT. This translates into CASSVAWDAKPFF.

This clonotype was picked up many times. The chain uses TRBV20-1 and TRBJ2-5, with 13 bases aligning to TRBD2. The CDR3 is 15 residues long. Germline V gives CDR1 DFQATT, CDR2 SNEGSKA (reference sequence). Trimming at V came to 5 bases and at J to 1 base, leaving 4 bases not matched to a gene. Written as DNA, the CDR3 is TGCAGTGCTGACGGGACTAGCGGGGTCCAAGAGACCCAGTACTTC. Translating gives CSADGTSGVQETQYF.

At least ten counts were recorded for this clonotype. This chain joins TRBV5-6 and TRBJ2-7, with 8 bases fitting TRBD2. Germline CDR1 is SGHDT and CDR2 is YYEEEE. The CDR3 spans 15 residues. V dropped 4 bases and J dropped 6; count of bases not matched to a gene: 12. CDR3 DNA sequence: TGTGCCAGCAGCGGAGGACTAGCAGTCTACTCCGAGCAGTACTTC. It yields the protein CASSGGLAVYSEQYF.

The sample holds many counts of this clonotype. CDR3 sequence reads: CASSLTSIRSSGNTIYF. The CDR3 DNA is TGCGCCAGCAGCCTGACTTCTATACGATCCTCTGGAAACACCATATATTTT. The rearrangement links TRBV4-1 to TRBJ1-3; D is uncertain. There are 17 residues in the CDR3. Germline loops: CDR1 MGHRA, CDR2 YSYEKL. The V and J ends lost 4 bases and 0 bases respectively, with 16 bases between them.

This clonotype was counted at least ten times. This chain connects TRBV12-5 to TRBJ2-2; the D is unclear. This CDR3 comprises 14 residues. The V and J ends lost 2 bases and 1 base respectively, with 5 bases between them. Germline loops: CDR1 LGHNT, CDR2 FRNRAP. CDR3 nucleotide sequence: TGTGCTAGTGGTTTGTCCGTGAACACCGGGGAGCTGTTTTTT. Its protein is CASGLSVNTGELFF.

This clonotype has ten or more counts. The genes are TRBV29-1 and TRBJ2-3, with 7 nucleotides matching TRBD2. Germline V gene lookup returns CDR1 SQVTM and CDR2 ANQGSEA. V was pared by 5 bases and J by 1 base, with 0 bases of the junction left unmatched. CDR3 length: 12 amino acids. CDR3 protein: CSVTSGTDTQYF. CDR3 DNA: TGCAGCGTTACTAGCGGCACAGATACGCAGTATTTT.

This clonotype occurred many times. The chain joins TRBV7-2 to TRBJ2-1; D is unresolved. The CDR3 loop spans 13 amino acids. Germline CDR1 and CDR2: SGHTA and FQGNSA. Trimming pared 6 bases from V and 6 bases from J, leaving 12 bases between. The CDR3 spells CASRRSQSNEQFF. In DNA, the CDR3 is TGTGCCAGCAGAAGGAGTCAGAGCAATGAGCAGTTCTTC.